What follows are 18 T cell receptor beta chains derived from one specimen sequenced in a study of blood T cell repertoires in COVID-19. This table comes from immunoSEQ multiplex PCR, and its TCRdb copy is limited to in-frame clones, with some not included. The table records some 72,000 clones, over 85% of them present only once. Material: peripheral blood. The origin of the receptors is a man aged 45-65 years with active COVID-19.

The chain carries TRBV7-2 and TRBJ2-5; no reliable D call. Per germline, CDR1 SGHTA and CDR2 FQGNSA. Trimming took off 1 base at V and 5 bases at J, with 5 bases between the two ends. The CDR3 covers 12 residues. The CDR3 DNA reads TGTGCCAGCAGCTTAGGGCACGAGACCCAGTACTTC. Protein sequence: CASSLGHETQYF.

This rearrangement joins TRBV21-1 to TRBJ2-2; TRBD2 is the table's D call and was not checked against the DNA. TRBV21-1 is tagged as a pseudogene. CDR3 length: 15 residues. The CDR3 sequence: CASSKGVANTGELFF. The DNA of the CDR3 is TGTGCCAGCAGCAAAGGAGTGGCGAACACCGGGGAGCTGTTTTTT.

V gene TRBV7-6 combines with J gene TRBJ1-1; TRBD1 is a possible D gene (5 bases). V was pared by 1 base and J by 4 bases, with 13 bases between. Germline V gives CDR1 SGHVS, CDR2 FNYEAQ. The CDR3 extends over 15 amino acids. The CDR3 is CASSLGGTGGTEAFF. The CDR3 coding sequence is TGTGCCAGCAGCTTAGGGGGGACGGGGGGCACTGAAGCTTTCTTT.

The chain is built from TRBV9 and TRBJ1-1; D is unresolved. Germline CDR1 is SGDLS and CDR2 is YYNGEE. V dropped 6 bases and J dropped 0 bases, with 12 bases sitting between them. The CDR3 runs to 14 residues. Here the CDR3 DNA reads TGTGCCAGCACCTTGAGGCATTTGAACACTGAAGCTTTCTTT. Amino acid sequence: CASTLRHLNTEAFF. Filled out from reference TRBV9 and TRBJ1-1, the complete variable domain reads DSGVTQTPKHLITATGQRVTLRCSPRSGDLSVYWYQQSLDQGLQFLIQYYNGEERAKGNILERFSAQQFPDLHSELNLSSLELGDSALYFCASTLRHLNTEAFFGQGTRLTVV.

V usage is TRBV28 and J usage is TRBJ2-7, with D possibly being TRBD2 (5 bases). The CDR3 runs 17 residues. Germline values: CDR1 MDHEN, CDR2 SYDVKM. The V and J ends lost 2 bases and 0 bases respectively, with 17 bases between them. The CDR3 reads CASSLKLAIISSYEQYF. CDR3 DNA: TGTGCCAGCAGTTTAAAGCTAGCCATAATTAGCTCCTACGAGCAGTACTTC.

The CDR3 reads CASSQALAKNIQYF. The DNA of the CDR3 is TGTGCCAGCAGCCAAGCGCTAGCCAAAAACATTCAGTACTTC. This chain uses TRBV13 with TRBJ2-4; D is uncertain. V was shortened by 5 bases and J by 0 bases, with 8 bases between the two germline ends. Germline assignment: CDR1 PRHDT and CDR2 FYEKMQ (reference sequence). CDR3 size: 14 residues.

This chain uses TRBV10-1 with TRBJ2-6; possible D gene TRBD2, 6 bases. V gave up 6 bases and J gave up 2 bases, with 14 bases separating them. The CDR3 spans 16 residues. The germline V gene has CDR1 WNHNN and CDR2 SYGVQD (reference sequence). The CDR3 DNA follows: TGCGCCAGCAGCGACAGTGCGGGGCCTGGGGCCAACGTCCTGACTTTC. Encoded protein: CASSDSAGPGANVLTF.

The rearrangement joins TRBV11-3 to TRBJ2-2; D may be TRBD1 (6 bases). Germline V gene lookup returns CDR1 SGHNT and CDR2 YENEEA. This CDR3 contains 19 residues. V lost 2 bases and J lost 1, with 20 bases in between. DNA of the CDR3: TGTGCCAGCAGCTTACAGCGTGGCATGGGGGCTCAGAACACCGGGGAGCTGTTTTTT. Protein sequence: CASSLQRGMGAQNTGELFF. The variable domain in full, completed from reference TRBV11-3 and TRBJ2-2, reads EAGVVQSPRYKIIEKKQPVAFWCNPISGHNTLYWYLQNLGQGPELLIRYENEEAVDDSQLPKDRFSAERLKGVDSTLKIQPAELGDSAVYLCASSLQRGMGAQNTGELFFGEGSRLTVL.

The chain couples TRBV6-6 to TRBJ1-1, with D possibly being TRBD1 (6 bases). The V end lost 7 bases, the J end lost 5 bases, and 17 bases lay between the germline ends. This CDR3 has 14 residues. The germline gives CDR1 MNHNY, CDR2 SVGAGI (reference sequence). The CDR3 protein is CASILTTGRTEAFF. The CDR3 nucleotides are TGTGCCAGCATTTTGACTACAGGGAGAACTGAAGCTTTCTTT.

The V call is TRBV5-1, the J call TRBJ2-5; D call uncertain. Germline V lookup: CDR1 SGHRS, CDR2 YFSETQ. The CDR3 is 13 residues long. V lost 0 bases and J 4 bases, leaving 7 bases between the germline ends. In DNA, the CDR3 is TGCGCCAGCAGCTTGGACTTCGCAGAGACCCAGTACTTC. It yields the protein CASSLDFAETQYF.

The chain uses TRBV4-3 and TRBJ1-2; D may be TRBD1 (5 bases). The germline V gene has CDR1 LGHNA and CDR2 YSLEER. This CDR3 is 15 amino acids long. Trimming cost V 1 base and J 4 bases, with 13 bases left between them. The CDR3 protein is CASSQGGGGTYGYTF. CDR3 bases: TGCGCCAGCAGCCAAGGGGGGGGAGGGACCTATGGCTACACCTTC.

CDR3 coding DNA: TGTGCCAGCAGTTTAGCAGGGGAGTACGAGCAGTACTTC. It yields the protein CASSLAGEYEQYF. J is TRBJ2-7 and V is TRBV27, with D possibly being TRBD1 (6 bases). The CDR3 has 13 amino acids. Germline V lookup: CDR1 MNHEY, CDR2 SMNVEV (reference sequence). V gave up 2 bases and J gave up 4 bases, with 9 bases separating them.

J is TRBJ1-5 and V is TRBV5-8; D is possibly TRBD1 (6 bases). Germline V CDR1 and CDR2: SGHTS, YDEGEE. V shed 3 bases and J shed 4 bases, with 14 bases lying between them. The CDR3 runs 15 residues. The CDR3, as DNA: TGTGCCAGCAGCTCAACAGGGTCCAGGAATCAGCCCCAGCATTTT. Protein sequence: CASSSTGSRNQPQHF.

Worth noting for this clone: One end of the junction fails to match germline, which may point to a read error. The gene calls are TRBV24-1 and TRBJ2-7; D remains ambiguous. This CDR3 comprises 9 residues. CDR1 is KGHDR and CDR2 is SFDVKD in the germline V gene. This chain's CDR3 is CATSDLSGF. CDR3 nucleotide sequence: TGTGCCACCAGTGATTTGTCGGGCTTC.

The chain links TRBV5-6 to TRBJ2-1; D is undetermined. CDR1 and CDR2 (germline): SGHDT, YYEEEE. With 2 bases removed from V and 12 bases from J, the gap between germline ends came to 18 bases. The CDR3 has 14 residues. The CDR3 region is CASSFYPARVVQFF. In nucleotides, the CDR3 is TGTGCCAGCAGCTTTTACCCAGCGAGAGTTGTGCAGTTCTTC.

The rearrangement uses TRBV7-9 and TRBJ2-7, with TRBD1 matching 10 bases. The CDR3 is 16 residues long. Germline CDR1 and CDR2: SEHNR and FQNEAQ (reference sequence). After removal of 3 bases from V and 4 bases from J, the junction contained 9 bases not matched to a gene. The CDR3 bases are TGTGCCAGCAGCTTGACTCCGGGACAGGGGCAATACGAGCAGTACTTC. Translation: CASSLTPGQGQYEQYF.

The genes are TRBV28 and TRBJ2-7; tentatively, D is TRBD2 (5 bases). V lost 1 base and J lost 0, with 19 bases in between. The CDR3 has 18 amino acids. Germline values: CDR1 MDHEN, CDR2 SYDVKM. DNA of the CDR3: TGTGCCAGCAGTTTATTTTGGGTTCAGCGGAGAATCTCCTACGAGCAGTACTTC. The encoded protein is CASSLFWVQRRISYEQYF.

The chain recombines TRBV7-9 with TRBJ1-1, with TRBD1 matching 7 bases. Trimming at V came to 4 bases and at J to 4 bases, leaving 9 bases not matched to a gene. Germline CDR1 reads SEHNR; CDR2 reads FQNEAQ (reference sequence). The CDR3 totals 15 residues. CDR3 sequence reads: CASSSRNRGGTEAFF. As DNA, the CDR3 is TGTGCCAGCAGCTCGAGAAACAGGGGCGGCACTGAAGCTTTCTTT.